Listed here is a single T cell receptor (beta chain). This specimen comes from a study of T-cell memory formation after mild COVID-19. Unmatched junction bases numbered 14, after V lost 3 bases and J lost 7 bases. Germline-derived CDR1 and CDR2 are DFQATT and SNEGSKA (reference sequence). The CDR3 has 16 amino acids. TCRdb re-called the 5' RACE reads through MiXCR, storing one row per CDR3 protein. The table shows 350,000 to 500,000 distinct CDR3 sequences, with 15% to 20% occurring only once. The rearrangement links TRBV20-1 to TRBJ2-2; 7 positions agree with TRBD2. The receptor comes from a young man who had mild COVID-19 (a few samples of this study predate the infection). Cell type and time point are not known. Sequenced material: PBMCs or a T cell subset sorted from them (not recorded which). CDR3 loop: CSASVTAGTLGGELFF. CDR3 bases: TGCAGTGCTAGCGTTACAGCGGGGACCCTCGGCGGGGAGCTGTTTTTT.